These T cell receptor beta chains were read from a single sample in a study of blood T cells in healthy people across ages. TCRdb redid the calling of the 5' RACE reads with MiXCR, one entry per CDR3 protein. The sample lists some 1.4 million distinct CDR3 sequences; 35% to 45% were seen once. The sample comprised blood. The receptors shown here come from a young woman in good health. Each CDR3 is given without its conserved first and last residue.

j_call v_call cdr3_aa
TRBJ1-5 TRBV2 ATIDSLNQPQH
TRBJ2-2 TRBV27 ASSLYEGTNTGELF
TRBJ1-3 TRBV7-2 ASSLGGHRGNTIY
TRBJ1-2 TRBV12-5 ASGLSSDSIRADLGDYYGYT
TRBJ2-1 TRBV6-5 ASSSGTSGMNEQF
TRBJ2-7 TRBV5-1 ASSLAGQRSYEQY
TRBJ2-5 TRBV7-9 ASSLGLAGGPQETQY
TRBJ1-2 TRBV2 AIAGGAYGYT
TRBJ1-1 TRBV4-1 ASSLLSGEAF
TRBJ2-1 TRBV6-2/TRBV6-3 ASSYRGLQNNEQF
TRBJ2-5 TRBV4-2 ASSLNRDSQETQY
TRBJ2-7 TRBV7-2 ASSRMTSSSYEQY
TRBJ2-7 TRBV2 ASTQGTRNYNEQY
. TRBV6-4 ASSDSPNSYEQY
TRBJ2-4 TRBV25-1 ASSDGREPYIQY
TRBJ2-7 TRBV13 ASSSALGSYEQY
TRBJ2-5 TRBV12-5 ASGLGTSAWEETQY
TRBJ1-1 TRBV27 ASSPLGGVAF
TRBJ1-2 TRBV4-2 ASSQEGRPTWDYGYT
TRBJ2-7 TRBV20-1 SASLTSGIGTYNEQY
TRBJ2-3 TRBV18 ASLPSLTDTQY
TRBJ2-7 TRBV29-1 SVDGETRYEQY
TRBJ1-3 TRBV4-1 ASSPRQVAGNTIY
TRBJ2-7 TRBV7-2 ASSPKGGGGYEQY
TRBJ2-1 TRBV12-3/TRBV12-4 ASSPRDKEGLAGGEQF
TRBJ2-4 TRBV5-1 ASSFLPVAKNIQY
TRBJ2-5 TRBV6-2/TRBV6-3 ASSYLAETQETQY
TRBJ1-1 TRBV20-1 SARDGQMNTEAF
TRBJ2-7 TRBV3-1 ASSQVAGGLGEQY
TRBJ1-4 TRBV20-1 SARGQASAEKLF
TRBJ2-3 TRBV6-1 ASRKAGTSGSTDTQY
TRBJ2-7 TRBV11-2 AIGGVWYEQY
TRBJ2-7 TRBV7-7 ASSLRELGEQY
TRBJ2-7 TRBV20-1 SARAIPSSDEQN
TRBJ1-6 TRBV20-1 SARVGTGVNSPLH